The clone carrying this TCR beta chain was seen a handful of times. Its cognate antigen is unknown. One end of the junction does not line up with germline, which may come from a read error. The sample originates from a study of human T cells and chemical hapten exposure. Study-level information: A 2 cm by 2 cm inner upper arm patch received 2% DPC for sensitization. Study findings and constraints: Among TCRs, those above 1 in 1000 frequency were unaffected by DPC sensitization. Controls formed significantly fewer large CDR3 similarity clusters than expanded TCRs did.

The germline V gene has CDR1 MNHEY and CDR2 SVGAGI. The CDR3 consists of 15 residues. It was the library that attached unique molecular identifiers to individual cDNA molecules. One entry per CDR3 protein, called by TCRdb with MiXCR from the RACE reads. The top ten hold 1.4% of the sample, which has roughly 120,000 distinct CDR3 sequences, around an eighth seen once. Time point reported: patch test 1, 2 weeks after DPC sensitization. Sample treatment: therapeutic diphenylcyclopropenone sensitization with weekly scalp DPC. The origin of this receptor is a woman aged 45-65 years with alopecia areata. Some clones in this sample may be carry-over from other donors' samples. The V gene is TRBV6-5, the J gene TRBJ2-7; 7 nucleotides align to TRBD1. Sample: whole blood, taken in connection with sensitization to the hapten diphenylcyclopropenone (DPC). The CDR3 DNA sequence: TGTGCCAGCAGTGACTCCGGGACAGCCTCATACGAGCAGTACTTC. Protein product: CASSDSGTASYEQYF.